This T cell receptor beta chain was observed in a study of blood T cell repertoires in COVID-19. Unmatched junction bases numbered 16, after V lost 1 base and J lost 7 bases. The germline V gene has CDR1 SGHRS and CDR2 YFSETQ. The CDR3 runs 19 residues. The protocol was immunoSEQ multiplex PCR, while the TCRdb copy is restricted to in-frame clones and leaves out a portion. The sample consists of about 260,000 clones, more than 85% of them appearing once. This clone has more than one count but fewer than ten. This TCR was sampled from a young adult with COVID-19, enrolled during active disease. V usage is TRBV5-1 and J usage is TRBJ2-1; TRBD1 aligns across 11 bases. Sequencing was performed on peripheral blood. Here the CDR3 DNA reads TGCGCCAGCAGCTTGAGCTCCGTCCGCCGGGACAGGGGGTGGAATGAGCAGTTCTTC. It codes for CASSLSSVRRDRGWNEQFF.